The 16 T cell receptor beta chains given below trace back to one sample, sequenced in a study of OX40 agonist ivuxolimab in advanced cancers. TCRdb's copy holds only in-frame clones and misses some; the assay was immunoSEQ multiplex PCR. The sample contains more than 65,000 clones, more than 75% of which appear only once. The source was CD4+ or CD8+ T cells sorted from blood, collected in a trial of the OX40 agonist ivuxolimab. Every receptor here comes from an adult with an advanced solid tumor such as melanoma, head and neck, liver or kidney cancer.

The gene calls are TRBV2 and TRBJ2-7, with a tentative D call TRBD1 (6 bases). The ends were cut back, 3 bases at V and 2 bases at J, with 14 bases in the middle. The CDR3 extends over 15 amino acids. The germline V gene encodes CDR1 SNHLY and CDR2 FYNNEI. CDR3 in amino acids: CASSDWSRGTYEQYF. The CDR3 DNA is TGTGCCAGCAGTGACTGGAGCAGGGGTACCTACGAGCAGTACTTC.

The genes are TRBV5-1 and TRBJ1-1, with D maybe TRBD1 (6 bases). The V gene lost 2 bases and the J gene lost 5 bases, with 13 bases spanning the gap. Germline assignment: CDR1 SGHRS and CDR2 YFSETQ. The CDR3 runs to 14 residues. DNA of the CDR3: TGCGCCAGCAGCTTAACCAGGGGCCAAACTGAAGCTTTCTTT. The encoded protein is CASSLTRGQTEAFF.

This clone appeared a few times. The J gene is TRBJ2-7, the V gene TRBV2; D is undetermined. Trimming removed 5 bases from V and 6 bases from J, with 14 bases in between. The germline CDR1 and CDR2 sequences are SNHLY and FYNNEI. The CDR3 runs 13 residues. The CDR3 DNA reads TGTGCCAGCAGTTCTGCCCCGAGAACCGAGCAGTACTTC. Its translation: CASSSAPRTEQYF. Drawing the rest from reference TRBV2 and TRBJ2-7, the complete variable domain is EPEVTQTPSHQVTQMGQEVILRCVPISNHLYFYWYRQILGQKVEFLVSFYNNEISEKSEIFDDQFSVERPDGSNFTLKIRSTKLEDSAMYFCASSSAPRTEQYFGPGTRLTVT.

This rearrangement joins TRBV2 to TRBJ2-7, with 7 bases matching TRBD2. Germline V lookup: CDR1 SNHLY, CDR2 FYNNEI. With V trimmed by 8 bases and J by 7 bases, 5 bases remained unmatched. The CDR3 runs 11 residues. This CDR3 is CASGEGLEQYF. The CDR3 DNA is TGTGCCAGCGGGGAGGGTTTGGAGCAGTACTTC. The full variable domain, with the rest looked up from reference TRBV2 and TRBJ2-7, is EPEVTQTPSHQVTQMGQEVILRCVPISNHLYFYWYRQILGQKVEFLVSFYNNEISEKSEIFDDQFSVERPDGSNFTLKIRSTKLEDSAMYFCASGEGLEQYFGPGTRLTVT.

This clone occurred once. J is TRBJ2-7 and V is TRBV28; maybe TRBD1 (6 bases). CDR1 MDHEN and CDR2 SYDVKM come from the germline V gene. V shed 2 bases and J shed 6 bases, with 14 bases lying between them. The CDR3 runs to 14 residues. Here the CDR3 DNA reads TGTGCCAGCAGTTTAGGGGGCGAAGAATTCGAGCAGTACTTC. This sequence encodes CASSLGGEEFEQYF.

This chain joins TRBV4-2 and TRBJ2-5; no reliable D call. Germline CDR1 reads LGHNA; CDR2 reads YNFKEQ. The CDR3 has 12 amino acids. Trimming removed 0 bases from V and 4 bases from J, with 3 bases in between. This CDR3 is CASSQDLETQYF. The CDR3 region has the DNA TGTGCCAGCAGCCAAGACTTAGAGACCCAGTACTTC.

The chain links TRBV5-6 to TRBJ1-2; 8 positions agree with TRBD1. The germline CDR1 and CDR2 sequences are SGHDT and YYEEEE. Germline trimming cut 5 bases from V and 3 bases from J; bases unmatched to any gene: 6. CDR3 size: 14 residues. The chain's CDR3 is CASSRQGSHYGYTF. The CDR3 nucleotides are TGTGCCAGCAGTAGACAGGGGAGTCACTATGGCTACACCTTC.

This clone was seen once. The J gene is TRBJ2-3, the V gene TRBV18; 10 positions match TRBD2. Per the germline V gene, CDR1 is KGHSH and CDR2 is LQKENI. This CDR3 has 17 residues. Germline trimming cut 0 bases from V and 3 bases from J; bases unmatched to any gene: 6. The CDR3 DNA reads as TGTGCCAGCTCACCACCCGCTAGCGGGAGTGGTACAGATACGCAGTATTTT. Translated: CASSPPASGSGTDTQYF.

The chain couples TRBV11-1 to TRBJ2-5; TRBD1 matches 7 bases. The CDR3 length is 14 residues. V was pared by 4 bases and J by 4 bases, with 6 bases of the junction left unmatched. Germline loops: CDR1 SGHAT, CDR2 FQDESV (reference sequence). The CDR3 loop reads CASSSETGTETQYF. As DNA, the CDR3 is TGTGCCAGCAGCTCAGAGACAGGGACAGAGACCCAGTACTTC.

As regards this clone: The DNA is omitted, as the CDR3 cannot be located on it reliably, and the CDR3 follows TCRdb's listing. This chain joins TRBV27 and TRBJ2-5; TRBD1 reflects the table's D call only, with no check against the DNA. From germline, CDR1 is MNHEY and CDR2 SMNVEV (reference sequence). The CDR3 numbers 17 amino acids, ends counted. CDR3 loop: CASSSSFFGQVQETQYF.

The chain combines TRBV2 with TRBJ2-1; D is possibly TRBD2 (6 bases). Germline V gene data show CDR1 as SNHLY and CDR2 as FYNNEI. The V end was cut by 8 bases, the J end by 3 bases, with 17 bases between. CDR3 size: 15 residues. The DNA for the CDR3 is TGTGCCAGCCCCGGGACTTCGGTAGGCTACAATGAGCAGTTCTTC. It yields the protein CASPGTSVGYNEQFF.

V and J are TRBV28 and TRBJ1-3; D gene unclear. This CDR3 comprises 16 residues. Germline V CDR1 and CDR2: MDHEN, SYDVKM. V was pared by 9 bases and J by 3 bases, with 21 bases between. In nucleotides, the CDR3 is TGTGCCAGTTGTCGTAGTTTGAGGACGCGTGGAAACACCATATATTTT. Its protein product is CASCRSLRTRGNTIYF.

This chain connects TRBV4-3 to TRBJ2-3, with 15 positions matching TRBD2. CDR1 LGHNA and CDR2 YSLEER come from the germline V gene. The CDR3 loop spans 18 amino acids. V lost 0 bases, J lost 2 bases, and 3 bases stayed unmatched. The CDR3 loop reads CASSQDWTSGGATDTQYF. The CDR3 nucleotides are TGCGCCAGCAGCCAAGATTGGACTAGCGGGGGGGCCACAGATACGCAGTATTTT.

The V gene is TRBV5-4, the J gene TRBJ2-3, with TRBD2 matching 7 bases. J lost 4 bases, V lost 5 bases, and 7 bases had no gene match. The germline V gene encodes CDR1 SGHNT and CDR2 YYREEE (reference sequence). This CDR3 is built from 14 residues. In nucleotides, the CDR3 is TGTGCCAGCAGTCCACAGGCGGGGGCAGATACGCAGTATTTT. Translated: CASSPQAGADTQYF.

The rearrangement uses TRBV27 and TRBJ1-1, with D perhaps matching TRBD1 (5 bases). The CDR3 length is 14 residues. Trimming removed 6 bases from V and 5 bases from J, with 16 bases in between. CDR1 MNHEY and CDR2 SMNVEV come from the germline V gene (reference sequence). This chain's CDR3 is CASRKLGVETEAFF. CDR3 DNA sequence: TGTGCCAGCAGAAAATTAGGGGTTGAGACTGAAGCTTTCTTT.

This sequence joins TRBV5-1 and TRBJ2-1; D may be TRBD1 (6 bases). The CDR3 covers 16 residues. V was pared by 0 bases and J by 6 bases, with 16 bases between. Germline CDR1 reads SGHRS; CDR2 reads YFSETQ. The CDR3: CASSLVGTPRVNEQFF. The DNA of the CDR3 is TGCGCCAGCAGCTTGGTAGGGACACCAAGGGTCAATGAGCAGTTCTTC. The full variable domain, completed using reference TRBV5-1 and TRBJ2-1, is KAGVTQTPRYLIKTRGQQVTLSCSPISGHRSVSWYQQTPGQGLQFLFEYFSETQRNKGNFPGRFSGRQFSNSRSEMNVSTLELGDSALYLCASSLVGTPRVNEQFFGPGTRLTVL.